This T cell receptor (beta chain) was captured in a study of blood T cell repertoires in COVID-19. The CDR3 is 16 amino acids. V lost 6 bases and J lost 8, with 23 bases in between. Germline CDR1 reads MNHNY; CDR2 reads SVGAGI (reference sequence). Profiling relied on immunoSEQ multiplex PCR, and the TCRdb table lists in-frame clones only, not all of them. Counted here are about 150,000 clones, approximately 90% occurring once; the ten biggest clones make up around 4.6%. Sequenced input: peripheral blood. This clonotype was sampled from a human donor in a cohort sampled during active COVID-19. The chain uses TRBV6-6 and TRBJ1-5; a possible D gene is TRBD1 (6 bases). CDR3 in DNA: TGTGCCAGCAGAGACTTAACAGGGAAAGGGGTCAAGCCCCAGCATTTT. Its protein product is CASRDLTGKGVKPQHF.